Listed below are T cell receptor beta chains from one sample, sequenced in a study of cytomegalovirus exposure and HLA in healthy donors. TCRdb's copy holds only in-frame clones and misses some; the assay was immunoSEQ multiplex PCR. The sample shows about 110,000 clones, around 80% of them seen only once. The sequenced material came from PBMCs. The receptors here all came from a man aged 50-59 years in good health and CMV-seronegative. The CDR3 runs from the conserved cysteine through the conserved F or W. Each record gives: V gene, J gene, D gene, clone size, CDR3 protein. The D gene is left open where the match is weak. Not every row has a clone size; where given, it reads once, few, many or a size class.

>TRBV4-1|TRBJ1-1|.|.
CASSQVGEATEAFF
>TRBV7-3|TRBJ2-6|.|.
CASSLSGHGQPGANVLTF
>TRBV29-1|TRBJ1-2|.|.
CSTRVVGANYGYTF
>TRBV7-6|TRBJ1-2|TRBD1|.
CASSLARGTGDGYTF
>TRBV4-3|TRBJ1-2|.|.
CASSQDRTTGLGYGYTF
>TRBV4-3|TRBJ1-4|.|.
CASSQDLSGRNEKLFF
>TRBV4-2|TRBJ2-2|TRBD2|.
CASSPPGLAGLRGELFF
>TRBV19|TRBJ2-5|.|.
CASTDSNTRSWTQYF
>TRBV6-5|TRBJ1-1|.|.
CASSYLQLNTEAFF
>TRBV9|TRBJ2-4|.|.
CASSVGAHEYIQYF
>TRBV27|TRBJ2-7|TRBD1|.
CASSLGTGGDEQYF
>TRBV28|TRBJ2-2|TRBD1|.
CASRRDRGVSGELFF
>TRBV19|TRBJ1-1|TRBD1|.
CASSEGDREAFF
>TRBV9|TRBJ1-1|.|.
CANPGLENTEAFF
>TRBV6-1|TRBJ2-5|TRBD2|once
CATALGGGQETQYF
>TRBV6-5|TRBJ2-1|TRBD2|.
CASSYAGGSSYNEQFF
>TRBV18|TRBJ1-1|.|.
CASSPKGGDNTEAFF
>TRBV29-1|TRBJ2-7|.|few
CSVGAFSSYEQYF
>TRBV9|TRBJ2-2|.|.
CASSVTGIPQYTGELFF
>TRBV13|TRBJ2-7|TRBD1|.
CASSPDRDRGFEEQYF
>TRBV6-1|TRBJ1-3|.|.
CASNDMGQPVGGNTIYF
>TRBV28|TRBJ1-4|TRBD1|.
CASSGTGYGKLFF
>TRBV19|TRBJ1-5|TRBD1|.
CASSILSTGVSNQPQHF
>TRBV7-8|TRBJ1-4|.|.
CASSLARGGGDEKLFF
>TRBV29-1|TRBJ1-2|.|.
CSVEIRGGYTF
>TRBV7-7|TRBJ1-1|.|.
CASSQDRTAAAFF
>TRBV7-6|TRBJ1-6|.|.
CASTRGDNSPLHF
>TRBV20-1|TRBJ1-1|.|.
CSAVTFTEAFF
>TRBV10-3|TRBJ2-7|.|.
CAISDVGRDNEQYF
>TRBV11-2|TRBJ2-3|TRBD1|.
CASSFGTGGMDTQYF
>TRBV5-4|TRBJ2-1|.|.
CASSLQGVSYNEQFF
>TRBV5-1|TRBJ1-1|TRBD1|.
CASSSVTGVNTEAFF
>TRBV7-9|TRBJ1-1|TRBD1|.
CASSWQRGQGADTEVFF
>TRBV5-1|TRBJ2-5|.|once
CASSLAYRETQYF
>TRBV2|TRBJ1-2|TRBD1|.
CASRERTGDHYGYTF
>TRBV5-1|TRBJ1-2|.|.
CASRLGDKAGGYTF